This entry describes one T cell receptor beta chain. Antigen unknown. This record comes from a study of cytomegalovirus exposure and HLA in healthy donors. The study's findings and limits: In the analysis, some V segments, TRBV6-2 and TRBV6-3 included, were excluded as indistinguishable. Differences between HLA loci emerged in a later analysis of TCR association rates, with DRB1 most and HLA-C fewest. The authors later found HLA-associated TCR beta chains more clonally expanded than equally common others.

The primer mix had 60 Vbeta and 13 Jbeta primers. Here immunoSEQ multiplex PCR was the method, and the copy in TCRdb shows in-frame clones only, minus some. This repertoire comprises around 97,000 clones; its ten largest clones make up around 3.5%. Germline loops: CDR1 MDHEN, CDR2 SYDVKM. V lost 2 bases and J lost 9; bases outside the gene matches: 10. This CDR3 region has 16 residues. The V call is TRBV28, the J call TRBJ2-1; 10 bases fit TRBD2. This clonotype was obtained from a man aged 40-49 years in good health and CMV-seronegative. Sequenced material: PBMCs. The CDR3 nucleotides are TGTGCCAGCAGTTTAGGCGGGACTAGCGTCAGGGGTGAGCAGTTCTTC. The encoded protein is CASSLGGTSVRGEQFF.